Described below is a single T cell receptor (beta chain) sequence and its context. The data derive from a study of blood T cell repertoires in COVID-19. Study at large: From the United States, Italy and Spain came samples of acute and convalescent COVID-19.

In Cohort 3, a recovered donor had either two negative PCRs, clearance, or symptom resolution. As originally analysed: Amplification of reference gene primers was used by the study to estimate nucleated cell counts. Measured with immunoSEQ multiplex PCR; TCRdb has only the in-frame clones, and not every one. V, J and clone size reflect that table, while D and trimming were determined from the DNA. The profile covers roughly 43,000 clones, with around 87% appearing a single time and 3.1% taken by the ten largest. The sample consisted of PBMCs or T cells enriched from blood (not recorded which). This TCR was sampled from a woman between 50 and 59 years old who had recovered from COVID-19.

The CDR3 sequence: CASSAGSSYNSPLHF. The CDR3 coding sequence is TGTGCCAGCAGTGCCGGGAGCTCCTATAATTCACCCCTCCACTTT. The chain combines TRBV2 with TRBJ1-6, with unresolved D. CDR3 length equals 15 residues. Deletions cut 4 bases from V and 0 bases from J, with 7 bases between. Per the germline V gene, CDR1 is SNHLY and CDR2 is FYNNEI.